A selection of T cell receptor beta chains follows, all from one sample in a study of blood T cell repertoires in COVID-19. The assay was immunoSEQ multiplex PCR, and TCRdb's table has in-frame clones only and misses some. Among more than 250,000 clones listed, around 87% were seen once. The sequencing input was PBMCs or T cells enriched from blood (not recorded which). The receptors shown here come from a woman in her 30s who had recovered from COVID-19. Both conserved end residues are part of each CDR3. D genes are given only for firm matches. Where a row states a size, it is once, few, many or the class of an expanded clone; other rows omit it.

d_call	clone_size	j_call	cdr3_length	v_call	cdr3_aa	cdr3_nt
-	-	TRBJ2-7	14	TRBV7-2	CASTSNRASYEQYF	TGTGCCAGCACCTCCAACAGGGCCTCCTACGAGCAGTACTTC
TRBD1	-	TRBJ2-3	15	TRBV18	CASSPWDRSTDTQYF	TGTGCCAGCTCACCATGGGACAGGAGCACAGATACGCAGTATTTT
-	once	TRBJ1-2	15	TRBV18	CASSPRYGRAYGYTF	TGTGCCAGCTCACCACGGTACGGCAGGGCCTATGGCTACACCTTC
-	-	TRBJ1-5	14	TRBV18	CASSPSGVEQPQHF	TGTGCCAGCTCACCTTCAGGGGTGGAGCAGCCCCAGCATTTT
-	-	TRBJ2-7	11	TRBV3-1/TRBV3-2	CASSYEYEQYF	TGTGCCAGCAGCTATGAGTACGAGCAGTACTTC
-	-	TRBJ1-2	14	TRBV28	CASRPGSAPYGYTF	TGTGCCAGCCGTCCGGGGTCAGCGCCCTATGGCTACACCTTC
-	-	TRBJ1-2	13	TRBV15	CATSREVAYGYTF	TGTGCCACCAGCAGAGAGGTAGCCTATGGCTACACCTTC
TRBD1	-	TRBJ1-2	15	TRBV18	CASSPRRQGIYGYTF	TGTGCCAGCTCACCACGCCGACAGGGGATCTATGGCTACACCTTC
TRBD2	once	TRBJ2-1	17	TRBV28	CASSFAGGGTSYNEQFF	TGTGCCAGCAGTTTCGCGGGGGGGGGCACCTCCTACAATGAGCAGTTCTTC
TRBD1	once	TRBJ1-6	15	TRBV5-1	CASSPGQGIIQPLHF	TGCGCCAGCAGCCCCGGACAGGGGATAATTCAACCCCTCCACTTT
TRBD2	-	TRBJ2-3	18	TRBV29-1	CSVVGLAGGHLSTDTQYF	TGCAGCGTTGTTGGGCTAGCGGGGGGGCACCTAAGCACAGATACGCAGTATTTT
-	many	TRBJ1-1	12	TRBV7-9	CASSEGVTEAFF	TGTGCCAGCAGCGAAGGGGTGACTGAAGCTTTCTTT
TRBD2	-	TRBJ2-1	14	TRBV28	CASSTSGVYNEQFF	TGTGCCAGCAGTACAAGCGGGGTCTACAATGAGCAGTTCTTC
TRBD1	once	TRBJ2-3	15	TRBV18	CASSTWTGTTDTQYF	TGTGCCAGCTCTACGTGGACAGGGACCACAGATACGCAGTATTTT
-	few	TRBJ1-2	15	TRBV6-2/TRBV6-3	CASSYSMELPYGYTF	TGTGCCAGCAGTTACTCGATGGAGCTTCCCTATGGCTACACCTTC
-	-	TRBJ2-1	15	TRBV18	CASSPPSAGGDEQFF	TGTGCCAGCTCACCACCGTCGGCGGGCGGGGATGAGCAGTTCTTC
TRBD1	-	TRBJ2-2	18	TRBV7-9	CASSLGSQGARYTGELFF	TGTGCCAGCAGCTTAGGTTCCCAGGGGGCAAGATACACCGGGGAGCTGTTTTTT
TRBD1	-	TRBJ1-6	16	TRBV30	CAWNRDRGRNNSPLHF	TGTGCCTGGAACCGCGACAGGGGGCGAAATAATTCACCCCTCCACTTT
TRBD1	-	TRBJ1-2	15	TRBV7-2	CASSLGSTGGYGYTF	TGTGCCAGCAGCTTGGGGTCGACAGGGGGCTATGGCTACACCTTC
TRBD1	-	TRBJ1-5	20	TRBV3-1/TRBV3-2	CASSQERLTGGSVGNQPQHF	TGTGCCAGCAGCCAAGAAAGGTTGACAGGGGGATCAGTAGGGAATCAGCCCCAGCATTTT
TRBD2	-	TRBJ2-7	16	TRBV19	CASSGTSGPLPYEQYF	TGTGCCAGTAGTGGGACTAGCGGGCCCCTACCCTACGAGCAGTACTTC
TRBD1	-	TRBJ1-2	15	TRBV3-1/TRBV3-2	CASSPRGTARRGYTF	TGTGCCAGCAGCCCCCGGGGGACAGCGAGGAGAGGCTACACCTTC
TRBD1	-	TRBJ2-1	16	TRBV23-1	CASSHLPGQGYNEQFF	TGCGCCAGCAGTCATTTACCGGGACAGGGATACAATGAGCAGTTCTTC
-	-	TRBJ2-6	15	TRBV19	CASLPGYSGANVLTF	TGTGCCAGTCTGCCGGGGTACTCTGGGGCCAACGTCCTGACTTTC
-	-	TRBJ2-6	13	TRBV27	CASSLSQGNVLTF	TGTGCCAGCAGTTTAAGCCAGGGGAACGTCCTGACTTTC
TRBD2	-	TRBJ2-3	16	TRBV10-3	CAISELSGGLTDTQYF	TGTGCCATCAGTGAGCTGTCGGGGGGACTCACAGATACGCAGTATTTT
TRBD1	-	TRBJ2-7	13	TRBV5-1	CASRGQGAEEQYF	TGCGCCAGCAGGGGGCAGGGGGCCGAAGAGCAGTACTTC
TRBD2	-	TRBJ2-3	16	TRBV5-1	CASRATIAGTTDTQYF	TGCGCCAGCCGAGCTACGATAGCGGGGACCACAGATACGCAGTATTTT
-	-	TRBJ2-1	14	TRBV27	CASSLMGRNNEQFF	TGTGCCAGCAGTTTAATGGGCCGAAACAATGAGCAGTTCTTC
-	-	TRBJ2-2	14	TRBV6-4	CASSDSRHPGELFF	TGTGCCAGCAGTGACAGCAGGCACCCCGGGGAGCTGTTTTTT
-	-	TRBJ1-1	13	TRBV5-5	CASRLGGNTEAFF	TGTGCCAGCAGACTGGGGGGGAACACTGAAGCTTTCTTT
-	once	TRBJ1-4	16	TRBV13	CASSSKGGGANEKLFF	TGTGCCAGCAGCTCTAAAGGGGGGGGAGCTAATGAAAAACTGTTTTTT
TRBD1	few	TRBJ1-4	15	TRBV28	CASSRGGQGREKLFF	TGTGCCAGCAGTCGAGGAGGACAGGGTCGGGAAAAACTGTTTTTT
TRBD2	-	TRBJ2-7	15	TRBV7-2	CATGLAGAIHYEQYF	TGTGCCACGGGACTAGCGGGAGCGATACACTACGAGCAGTACTTC
-	-	TRBJ2-3	15	TRBV5-1	CASRPDMKGYDTQYF	TGCGCCAGCAGACCCGACATGAAGGGGTACGATACGCAGTATTTT
TRBD1	-	TRBJ1-5	14	TRBV28	CASSPLQGYQPQHF	TGTGCCAGCAGTCCCCTACAGGGGTATCAGCCCCAGCATTTT
-	-	TRBJ2-7	14	TRBV18	CASSPGLGAYEQYF	TGTGCCAGCTCACCGGGACTTGGGGCCTACGAGCAGTACTTC
-	many	TRBJ2-3	13	TRBV19	CASSTNPGATQYF	TGTGCCAGTAGTACCAACCCAGGGGCTACGCAGTATTTT
TRBD2	-	TRBJ2-1	14	TRBV7-9	CASSPGLVNNEQFF	TGTGCCAGCAGCCCAGGACTAGTTAACAATGAGCAGTTCTTC
-	-	TRBJ2-1	16	TRBV6-2/TRBV6-3	CASSYTGSASSTEQFF	TGTGCCAGCAGTTATACAGGATCCGCTTCTAGTACTGAGCAGTTCTTC
-	-	TRBJ1-3	14	TRBV30	CAWSPGGSGNTIYF	TGTGCCTGGAGCCCTGGGGGGTCTGGAAACACCATATATTTT
-	-	TRBJ1-6	14	TRBV6-6	CASSYTRGGSPLHF	TGTGCCAGCAGTTACACCAGGGGTGGTTCACCCCTCCACTTT
-	-	TRBJ1-1	15	TRBV24-1	CATSRILAGNTEAFF	TGTGCCACCAGTCGGATATTGGCGGGAAACACTGAAGCTTTCTTT
TRBD1	-	TRBJ1-2	14	TRBV30	CAWSVQGQGHGYTF	TGTGCCTGGAGTGTACAGGGACAGGGCCATGGCTACACCTTC
-	-	TRBJ1-5	16	TRBV19	CASSGAGRYSNQPQHF	TGTGCCAGTAGTGGAGCGGGGCGTTATAGCAATCAGCCCCAGCATTTT
-	-	TRBJ1-2	15	TRBV6-5	CASSQRPGAAYGYTF	TGTGCCAGCAGCCAAAGGCCAGGGGCGGCCTATGGCTACACCTTC
TRBD2	-	TRBJ2-2	21	TRBV6-1	CASSEFAPGLAGGPNTGELFF	TGTGCCAGCAGTGAATTTGCTCCGGGACTAGCGGGGGGCCCGAACACCGGGGAGCTGTTTTTT
-	-	TRBJ2-6	16	TRBV18	CASSPVQGSGANVLTF	TGTGCCAGCTCACCGGTACAGGGCTCTGGGGCCAACGTCCTGACTTTC
TRBD1	-	TRBJ2-7	15	TRBV7-9	CASSPRDSRTYEQYF	TGTGCCAGCAGCCCCCGGGACAGTCGAACCTACGAGCAGTACTTC
-	-	TRBJ2-3	16	TRBV18	CASRSGGRHHTDTQYF	TGTGCCAGCCGATCAGGTGGCAGGCATCACACAGATACGCAGTATTTT
-	-	TRBJ2-6	19	TRBV6-6	CASSQTRSGVYSGANVLTF	TGTGCCAGCAGTCAAACCCGCTCAGGGGTCTACTCTGGGGCCAACGTCCTGACTTTC
-	once	TRBJ2-3	15	TRBV2	CAILDGEASTDTQYF	TGTGCCATTTTAGACGGGGAAGCGAGCACAGATACGCAGTATTTT
TRBD1	-	TRBJ1-2	13	TRBV30	CAWRARGNYGYTF	TGTGCCTGGCGAGCCAGGGGGAACTATGGCTACACCTTC
TRBD1	once	TRBJ1-1	15	TRBV7-6	CASTSWTGRETEAFF	TGTGCCAGCACATCCTGGACAGGCCGGGAAACTGAAGCTTTCTTT
-	-	TRBJ2-7	14	TRBV6-5	CASSLSGSPYEQYF	TGTGCCAGCAGCTTGTCTGGGAGTCCTTACGAGCAGTACTTC
TRBD1	once	TRBJ1-4	13	TRBV28	CASTWTGWEKLFF	TGTGCCAGCACCTGGACAGGGTGGGAAAAACTGTTTTTT
-	-	TRBJ2-6	16	TRBV9	CASSARGDSGANVLTF	TGTGCCAGCAGCGCCCGGGGTGACTCTGGGGCCAACGTCCTGACTTTC